Listed here is a single TCR beta chain. Its matching antigen is unknown. TCR beta libraries carry UMIs added by 5'RACE template switching. TCRdb reprocessed the 5' RACE reads; each CDR3 protein has one entry and no DNA is given. This table holds roughly 160,000 distinct CDR3 sequences. The sample originates from a study of T cells expressing NK-cell markers. Study at large: Sequencing of TCR beta repertoires drew on sorted CD3+CD56+NKG2C+, CD3+CD56+NKG2C- and CD3+CD56-NKG2C+ T cells. Study-wide findings and caveats: In six donors, dominant NKG2C+ clonotypes were roughly 1.0-8% of CD8+ T cells.

Sequences were obtained from blood T cells: a sorted CD56 or NKG2C T cell subset, CD4+ or CD8+ T cells, or bulk PBMC T cells (not recorded which). This clonotype was obtained from a man aged 18-69 years in good health.

CDR3 residues: CASSFSLAGSSYEQYF. The rearrangement links TRBV7-9 to TRBJ2-7; lacking DNA, the TRBD2 call made by TCRdb goes unchecked. In germline, CDR1 is SEHNR, CDR2 FQNEAQ (reference sequence). This CDR3 contains 16 residues.